Here is one TCR beta chain with its context. The antigen remains unidentified. Data came from immunoSEQ multiplex PCR; TCRdb stores just in-frame clones and leaves some out. The sample holds 35,000 to 45,000 clones, approximately 87% seen once. These data belong to a study of OX40 agonist ivuxolimab in advanced cancers. Study findings and constraints: Circulating CD4+ and CD8+ T cells showed clonal expansion by week 6 at 0.1 to 3.0 mg/kg.

The CDR3 runs 15 residues. V shed 6 bases, J shed 4 bases, and the junction held 8 bases outside the gene matches. From germline, CDR1 is LNHDA and CDR2 SQIVND (reference sequence). J is TRBJ1-5 and V is TRBV19, with 8 bases identical to TRBD1. The TCR sequence derives from an adult with an advanced solid tumor such as melanoma, head and neck, liver or kidney cancer. Material: CD4+ or CD8+ T cells sorted from blood, obtained in a trial of the OX40 agonist ivuxolimab. The CDR3 nucleotides are TGTGCCAGTAGACAAGCCGGGACAGGTAATCAGCCCCAGCATTTT. This gives the protein CASRQAGTGNQPQHF. Using reference TRBV19 and TRBJ1-5 for the parts outside the CDR3, the full variable domain is DGGITQSPKYLFRKEGQNVTLSCEQNLNHDAMYWYRQDPGQGLRLIYYSQIVNDFQKGDIAEGYSVSREKKESFPLTVTSAQKNPTAFYLCASRQAGTGNQPQHFGDGTRLSIL.